This TCR beta chain came from a study of blood T cells in healthy people across ages. The V end lost 5 bases, the J end lost 4 bases, and 11 bases lay between the germline ends. CDR3 size: 13 residues. CDR1 SGHNT and CDR2 YENEEA come from the germline V gene. Alongside a J-beta primer mix, a sample-barcoded 5' primer served in a second PCR lasting roughly 7 to 11 cycles. In TCRdb, the 5' RACE reads were re-called with MiXCR into one record per CDR3 protein. The sample yields about a million distinct CDR3 sequences, around 48% seen once. This receptor was taken from a man younger than 40 in good health. The chain recombines TRBV11-3 with TRBJ1-1; no definite D call. The sample consisted of blood. The DNA of the CDR3 is TGTGCCAGCAGCCTTTCCTCGGGCACTGAAGCTTTCTTT. It specifies CASSLSSGTEAFF.